This TCR beta chain was profiled in a study of shared clonotypes between healthy human individuals. Splitting the CD4+ cells yielded a CD45RA+ naive subset and a CD45RA-negative memory subset. The CDR3 runs to 16 residues. Germline CDR1 SGHNT, CDR2 YENEEA. J lost 6 bases, V lost 5 bases, and 7 bases had no gene match. Regarding this clone: Its antigen is unknown.

Study findings and constraints: Clonotypes shared by all four donors outscored non-shared clonotypes in generation probability.

Deep-level assay runs were performed. This table comes from immunoSEQ multiplex PCR, and its TCRdb copy is limited to in-frame clones, with some not included. The sample lists 1,400,000 or so clones; approximately 98.5% were seen once. The chain recombines TRBV11-3 with TRBJ2-3; 14 bases are a match to TRBD2. The sample was naive CD4+ T cells sorted from blood. Indicated subset: CD45RA+ positively selected. This receptor was taken from a young man in good health. CDR3 DNA: TGTGCCAGCAGCCCCGGGACTAGCGGGAGAAAGGATACGCAGTATTTT. It yields the protein CASSPGTSGRKDTQYF.